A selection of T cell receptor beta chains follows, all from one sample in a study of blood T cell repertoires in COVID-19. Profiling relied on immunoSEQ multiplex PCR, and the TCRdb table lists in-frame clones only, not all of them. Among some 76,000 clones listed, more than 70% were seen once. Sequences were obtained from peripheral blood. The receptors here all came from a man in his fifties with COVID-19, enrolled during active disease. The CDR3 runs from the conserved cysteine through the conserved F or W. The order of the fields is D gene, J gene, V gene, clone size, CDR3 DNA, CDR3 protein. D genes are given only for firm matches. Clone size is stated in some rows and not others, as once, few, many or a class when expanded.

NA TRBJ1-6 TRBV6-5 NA TGTGCCAGCAGTTACGTGGGGAGCAATTCACCCCTCCACTTT CASSYVGSNSPLHF
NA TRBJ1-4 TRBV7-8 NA TGTGCCAGCAGCTTAGCAAGAGGAAGGAATACTAATGAAAAACTGTTTTTT CASSLARGRNTNEKLFF
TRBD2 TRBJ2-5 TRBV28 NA TGTGCCAGCGTCGCTCCAGGGGCTAGCGGGGGAGAGACCCAGTACTTC CASVAPGASGGETQYF
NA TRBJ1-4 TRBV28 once TGTGCCAGCAGTTTAGGTGGTTTGGGAGGCATCGGGGAAAAACTGTTTTTT CASSLGGLGGIGEKLFF
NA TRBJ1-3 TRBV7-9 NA TGTGCCAGCAGCTTAGGGGTTTGGACAGCGTCTGGAAACACCATATATTTT CASSLGVWTASGNTIYF
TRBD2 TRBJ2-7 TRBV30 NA TGTGCCTGGAGTAGCGGGAGCTACGAGCAGTACTTC CAWSSGSYEQYF
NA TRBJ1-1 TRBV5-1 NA TGCGCCAGCAGCTTGTCCCACGGGAGGAACACTGAAGCTTTCTTT CASSLSHGRNTEAFF
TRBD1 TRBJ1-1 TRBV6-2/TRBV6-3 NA TGTGCCAGCAGTACTACAGGGGGTACTGAAGCTTTCTTT CASSTTGGTEAFF
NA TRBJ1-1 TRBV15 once TGTGCCACCAGCAGAGTCGCGGAGATGAACACTGAAGCTTTCTTT CATSRVAEMNTEAFF
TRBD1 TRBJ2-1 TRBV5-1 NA TGCGCCAGCAGCTTGGAGGGCAGGGGGCGCATGAATGAGCAGTTCTTC CASSLEGRGRMNEQFF
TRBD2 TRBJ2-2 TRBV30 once TGTGCCTGGAAACGGGAGGGGGACACCGGGGAGCTGTTTTTT CAWKREGDTGELFF
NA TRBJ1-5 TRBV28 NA TGTGCCAGCAGTTATAGGGGAAATCAGCCCCAGCATTTT CASSYRGNQPQHF
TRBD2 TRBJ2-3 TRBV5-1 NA TGCGCCAGCAGCTCGACCAGCGGGGATCATACGCAGTATTTT CASSSTSGDHTQYF
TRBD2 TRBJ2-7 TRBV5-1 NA TGCGCCAGCAGCTTCTCGACTAGCTTGGGCGAGCAGTACTTC CASSFSTSLGEQYF
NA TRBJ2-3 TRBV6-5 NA TGTGCCAGCAGTTATATCGGGAGCGATACGCAGTATTTT CASSYIGSDTQYF
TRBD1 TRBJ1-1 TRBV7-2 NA TGTGCCAGCAGCTTAGGGACAGGGCTCGGGGCTTTCTTT CASSLGTGLGAFF
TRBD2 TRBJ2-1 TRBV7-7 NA TGTGCTAGCAGTGATAGCGGGGGCCCCTACAATGAGCAGTTCTTC CASSDSGGPYNEQFF
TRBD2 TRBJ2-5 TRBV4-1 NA TGCGCCAGCAGCCAAGAACGGACTAGCAGCTTTGTATGGGAAGAGACCCAGTACTTC CASSQERTSSFVWEETQYF
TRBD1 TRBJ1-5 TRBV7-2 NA TGTGCCAGCAGCTGGGACAGGGGGGGCAATCAGCCCCAGCATTTT CASSWDRGGNQPQHF
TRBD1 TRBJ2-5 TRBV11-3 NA TGTGCCAGCAGCTTAGGAGGACAGGGGGCGGATGAGACCCAGTACTTC CASSLGGQGADETQYF
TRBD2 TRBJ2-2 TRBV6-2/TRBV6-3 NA TGTGCCAGCAGGCCTAGCGGGAGCACCGGGGAGCTGTTTTTT CASRPSGSTGELFF
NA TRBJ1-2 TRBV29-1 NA TGCAGCGTCTGGGGGGGGGCGGCCTATGGCTACACCTTC CSVWGGAAYGYTF
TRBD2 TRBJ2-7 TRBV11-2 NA TGTGCCAGCAGCTTCAGTAGCGGGATCTACGAGCAGTACTTC CASSFSSGIYEQYF
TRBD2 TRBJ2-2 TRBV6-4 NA TGTGCCAGCAGTGAAGCGGGAGGGCCGGCCGGGGAGCTGTTTTTT CASSEAGGPAGELFF
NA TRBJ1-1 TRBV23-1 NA TGCGCCAGCAGCAGGGACTGCACTGAAGCTTTCTTT CASSRDCTEAFF